These T cell receptor beta chains were read from a single sample in a study of blood T cell dynamics during melanoma immunotherapy. TCRdb's table, derived via immunoSEQ multiplex PCR, lists solely in-frame clones and lacks some. The sample consists of roughly 6,900 clones, 60% to 85% of them appearing once. Sequencing used blood, obtained from a patient treated with checkpoint blockade. The source is a human donor with melanoma. Both conserved end residues are part of each CDR3. D genes are given only for firm matches. Where a row states a size, it is once, few, many or the class of an expanded clone; other rows omit it.

V gene: TRBV6-5; clone size: .; D gene: TRBD1; J gene: TRBJ2-7; CDR3 DNA: TGTGCCAGCAGTTACGAACAGGGGATGCGCGAGCAGTACTTC; CDR3 protein: CASSYEQGMREQYF
V gene: TRBV9; clone size: .; D gene: .; J gene: TRBJ1-1; CDR3 DNA: TGTGCCAGCAGCGTAGTGGGGGGAAACACTGAAGCTTTCTTT; CDR3 protein: CASSVVGGNTEAFF
V gene: TRBV6-1; clone size: .; D gene: .; J gene: TRBJ1-4; CDR3 DNA: TGTGCCAGCACGATGTTCGGGGCGACTAATGAAAAACTGTTTTTT; CDR3 protein: CASTMFGATNEKLFF
V gene: TRBV5-1; clone size: few; D gene: .; J gene: TRBJ2-1; CDR3 DNA: TGCGCCAGCAGCCGTTTTAGCGGAAACTCCTACAATGAGCAGTTCTTC; CDR3 protein: CASSRFSGNSYNEQFF
V gene: TRBV19; clone size: .; D gene: .; J gene: TRBJ1-5; CDR3 DNA: TGTGCCAGTAGTCTGGGATTAAGCAATCAGCCCCAGCATTTT; CDR3 protein: CASSLGLSNQPQHF
V gene: TRBV27; clone size: medium-sized; D gene: .; J gene: TRBJ2-2; CDR3 DNA: TGTGCCAGCAGTTTCCGCGGGAACACCGGGGAGCTGTTTTTT; CDR3 protein: CASSFRGNTGELFF
V gene: TRBV12-5; clone size: .; D gene: .; J gene: TRBJ2-7; CDR3 DNA: TGTGCTAGTACAGCGGCCTACGAGCAGTACTTC; CDR3 protein: CASTAAYEQYF
V gene: TRBV30; clone size: .; D gene: .; J gene: TRBJ2-5; CDR3 DNA: TGTGCCTGGAATCGAGGAGGGCTACAGACCCAGTACTTC; CDR3 protein: CAWNRGGLQTQYF
V gene: TRBV2; clone size: .; D gene: .; J gene: TRBJ1-1; CDR3 DNA: TGTGCCAGCAGTTCGGGACACCCAAACACTGAAGCTTTCTTT; CDR3 protein: CASSSGHPNTEAFF
V gene: TRBV19; clone size: .; D gene: .; J gene: TRBJ2-1; CDR3 DNA: TGTGCCAGTAGTGACCGACTAGGGGGGCATGAGCAGTTCTTC; CDR3 protein: CASSDRLGGHEQFF
V gene: TRBV27; clone size: few; D gene: .; J gene: TRBJ1-1; CDR3 DNA: TGTGCCAGCAGTAAACAGGTAAACACTGAAGCTTTCTTT; CDR3 protein: CASSKQVNTEAFF
V gene: TRBV29-1; clone size: .; D gene: .; J gene: TRBJ1-1; CDR3 DNA: TGCAGCGCCCAGACAGGGAACACTGAAGCTTTCTTT; CDR3 protein: CSAQTGNTEAFF
V gene: TRBV11-3; clone size: .; D gene: TRBD2; J gene: TRBJ2-7; CDR3 DNA: TGTGCCAGCGGGTCGTGGCTAGCGGGAGTGGTCGGCGAGCAGTACTTC; CDR3 protein: CASGSWLAGVVGEQYF
V gene: TRBV7-3; clone size: .; D gene: .; J gene: TRBJ2-1; CDR3 DNA: TGTGCCAGCAGCTCGGGAACAGGGATTGGGGACAATGAGCAGTTCTTC; CDR3 protein: CASSSGTGIGDNEQFF
V gene: TRBV5-1; clone size: .; D gene: .; J gene: TRBJ2-3; CDR3 DNA: TGCGCCAGCAGCTTGGGCCAGCCCGCTAGCACAGATACGCAGTATTTT; CDR3 protein: CASSLGQPASTDTQYF
V gene: TRBV18; clone size: once; D gene: TRBD1; J gene: TRBJ1-6; CDR3 DNA: TGTGCCAGCTCACCCCAGGGGGGTAATTCACCCCTCCACTTT; CDR3 protein: CASSPQGGNSPLHF
V gene: TRBV28; clone size: .; D gene: TRBD1; J gene: TRBJ2-7; CDR3 DNA: TGTGCCAGCAGTCCCGGGACAGGGCGGAGGGAGCAGTACTTC; CDR3 protein: CASSPGTGRREQYF
V gene: TRBV6-1; clone size: once; D gene: TRBD1; J gene: TRBJ1-1; CDR3 DNA: TGTGCCAGCAGCCTGACAGGGGCGGGCACTGAAGCTTTCTTT; CDR3 protein: CASSLTGAGTEAFF
V gene: TRBV7-4; clone size: few; D gene: TRBD2; J gene: TRBJ2-7; CDR3 DNA: TGTGCCAGCGGGTCGTGGCTAGCGGGAGTGGTCGGCGAGCAGTACTTC; CDR3 protein: CASGSWLAGVVGEQYF
V gene: TRBV10-1; clone size: .; D gene: .; J gene: TRBJ2-7; CDR3 DNA: TGCGCCAGCAGTGAGGGGGTTCGCGAGCAGTACTTC; CDR3 protein: CASSEGVREQYF
V gene: TRBV4-1; clone size: .; D gene: .; J gene: TRBJ1-1; CDR3 DNA: TGCGCCAGCAGCCTGTGGTCTAACACTGAAGCTTTCTTT; CDR3 protein: CASSLWSNTEAFF
V gene: TRBV7-3; clone size: .; D gene: TRBD2; J gene: TRBJ2-1; CDR3 DNA: TGTGCCAGCAGCTTGGGACTAGCGGGAGGCAATGAGCAGTTCTTC; CDR3 protein: CASSLGLAGGNEQFF
V gene: TRBV5-1; clone size: once; D gene: TRBD1; J gene: TRBJ1-5; CDR3 DNA: TGCGCCAGCAGCTTGGGCAGGGGACAGGATCAGCCCCAGCATTTT; CDR3 protein: CASSLGRGQDQPQHF
V gene: TRBV20-1; clone size: .; D gene: TRBD1; J gene: TRBJ2-1; CDR3 DNA: TGCAGTGCGCCAGGGGGCCATGAGCAGTTCTTC; CDR3 protein: CSAPGGHEQFF
V gene: TRBV6-1; clone size: .; D gene: .; J gene: TRBJ1-3; CDR3 DNA: TGTGCCAGCAGTGAAGACCGCATCTCTGGAAACACCATATATTTT; CDR3 protein: CASSEDRISGNTIYF
V gene: TRBV11-2; clone size: .; D gene: .; J gene: TRBJ2-3; CDR3 DNA: TGTGCCAGCAGCTTAGAAGGGGTGGTGGGCACAGATACGCAGTATTTT; CDR3 protein: CASSLEGVVGTDTQYF
V gene: TRBV7-2; clone size: once; D gene: TRBD2; J gene: TRBJ2-4; CDR3 DNA: TGTGCCAGCAGCCCCCCGGTGGTAGCGGGGTTAGCCAAAAACATTCAGTACTTC; CDR3 protein: CASSPPVVAGLAKNIQYF
V gene: TRBV4-2; clone size: .; D gene: TRBD2; J gene: TRBJ2-1; CDR3 DNA: TGTGCCAGCAGCCAAGATCCTAGCGGGGGGAACAATGAGCAGTTCTTC; CDR3 protein: CASSQDPSGGNNEQFF
V gene: TRBV2; clone size: .; D gene: .; J gene: TRBJ1-1; CDR3 DNA: TGTGCCAGCATGGCGACAGTCACGAACACTGAAGCTTTCTTT; CDR3 protein: CASMATVTNTEAFF
V gene: TRBV19; clone size: .; D gene: TRBD2; J gene: TRBJ2-5; CDR3 DNA: TGTGCCAGTAGTATATGGCTAGCGGGGAAACAAGAGACCCAGTACTTC; CDR3 protein: CASSIWLAGKQETQYF
V gene: TRBV5-8; clone size: .; D gene: .; J gene: TRBJ1-5; CDR3 DNA: TGTGCCAGCAGCCGTGGTGGAGATTATAGCAATCAGCCCCAGCATTTT; CDR3 protein: CASSRGGDYSNQPQHF
V gene: TRBV5-1; clone size: few; D gene: .; J gene: TRBJ2-2; CDR3 DNA: TGCGCCAGGATAGGGGGAACCACCGGGGAGCTGTTTTTT; CDR3 protein: CARIGGTTGELFF
V gene: TRBV28; clone size: .; D gene: .; J gene: TRBJ2-5; CDR3 DNA: TGTGCCAGCAGTTTAAGCTTAGAGACCCAGTACTTC; CDR3 protein: CASSLSLETQYF
V gene: TRBV25-1; clone size: .; D gene: .; J gene: TRBJ2-4; CDR3 DNA: TGTGCCAGCAGTGAAAGTCTCGTTCTTGGACAGGCCAAAAACATTCAGTACTTC; CDR3 protein: CASSESLVLGQAKNIQYF
V gene: TRBV19; clone size: .; D gene: TRBD1; J gene: TRBJ1-1; CDR3 DNA: TGTGCCAGTCGAGAGGACAGGGGATCGAACACTGAAGCTTTCTTT; CDR3 protein: CASREDRGSNTEAFF
V gene: TRBV4-1; clone size: .; D gene: .; J gene: TRBJ1-1; CDR3 DNA: TGCGCCAGCAGGGGACCCCTAAAGAACACTGAAGCTTTCTTT; CDR3 protein: CASRGPLKNTEAFF
V gene: TRBV7-8; clone size: .; D gene: .; J gene: TRBJ1-5; CDR3 DNA: TGTGCCAGCAGCTTAAGAGTATATGGTGGGAATCAGCCCCAGCATTTT; CDR3 protein: CASSLRVYGGNQPQHF
V gene: TRBV6-5; clone size: few; D gene: .; J gene: TRBJ2-2; CDR3 DNA: TGTGCCAGCAGCGGGGGATCCACCGGGGAGCTGTTTTTT; CDR3 protein: CASSGGSTGELFF
V gene: TRBV19; clone size: .; D gene: .; J gene: TRBJ2-6; CDR3 DNA: TGTGCCAGTACTCCGAATTCAGGGGGGTTCTCTGGGGCCAACGTCCTGACTTTC; CDR3 protein: CASTPNSGGFSGANVLTF
V gene: TRBV14; clone size: once; D gene: .; J gene: TRBJ1-1; CDR3 DNA: TGTGCCAGCAGCCAAGACTGGCGGGCTGAAGCTTTCTTT; CDR3 protein: CASSQDWRAEAFF
V gene: TRBV21-1; clone size: .; D gene: .; J gene: TRBJ1-2; CDR3 DNA: TGTGCCAGCAGCAAACGGGGGGCTTGTGGCTACACCTTC; CDR3 protein: CASSKRGACGYTF
V gene: TRBV6-5; clone size: .; D gene: TRBD1; J gene: TRBJ2-1; CDR3 DNA: TGTGCCAGCAGTTGGGACAGGCGGAGCGGTGGGCAGTTCTTC; CDR3 protein: CASSWDRRSGGQFF
V gene: TRBV7-2; clone size: .; D gene: .; J gene: TRBJ1-3; CDR3 DNA: TGTGCCAGCAGCTCTACCGGGACTACCGGAAACACCATATATTTT; CDR3 protein: CASSSTGTTGNTIYF
V gene: TRBV7-9; clone size: few; D gene: .; J gene: TRBJ1-1; CDR3 DNA: TGTGCCAGCAGCTTCGGAACGCTCAACATGAACACTGAAGCTTTCTTT; CDR3 protein: CASSFGTLNMNTEAFF
V gene: TRBV14; clone size: .; D gene: TRBD2; J gene: TRBJ2-3; CDR3 DNA: TGTGCCAGCAGCCAAGACCAGCGGGAGGCAGATACGCAGTATTTT; CDR3 protein: CASSQDQREADTQYF
V gene: TRBV7-2; clone size: .; D gene: TRBD2; J gene: TRBJ2-3; CDR3 DNA: TGTGCCAGCAGCTTCCGACTAGCGGGGGATCGCACAGATACGCAGTATTTT; CDR3 protein: CASSFRLAGDRTDTQYF
V gene: TRBV19; clone size: .; D gene: .; J gene: TRBJ1-2; CDR3 DNA: TGTGCCAGTAGTATGCCAAACAGGTATACCTATGGCTACACCTTC; CDR3 protein: CASSMPNRYTYGYTF
V gene: TRBV5-1; clone size: .; D gene: TRBD1; J gene: TRBJ2-5; CDR3 DNA: TGCGCCAGCAGCTTGGGACAGGGTGGGGAGACCCAGTACTTC; CDR3 protein: CASSLGQGGETQYF
V gene: TRBV6-6; clone size: once; D gene: .; J gene: TRBJ1-1; CDR3 DNA: TGTGCCAGCAAAAAGAGGGGTTCTGCCACTGAAGCTTTCTTT; CDR3 protein: CASKKRGSATEAFF
V gene: TRBV11-2; clone size: .; D gene: .; J gene: TRBJ1-1; CDR3 DNA: TGTGCCAGCAGCTGGGGAGAGAACACTGAAGCTTTCTTT; CDR3 protein: CASSWGENTEAFF
V gene: TRBV5-8; clone size: .; D gene: .; J gene: TRBJ2-7; CDR3 DNA: TGTGCCAGCAGCTTAGAATCCGAAGGCTTTGCCTCCTACGAGCAGTACTTC; CDR3 protein: CASSLESEGFASYEQYF
V gene: TRBV30; clone size: .; D gene: .; J gene: TRBJ2-2; CDR3 DNA: TGTGCCTGGAAAAGACCAAACACCGGGGAGCTGTTTTTT; CDR3 protein: CAWKRPNTGELFF
V gene: TRBV10-3; clone size: .; D gene: .; J gene: TRBJ1-1; CDR3 DNA: TGTGCCATCAGTGACCAGGGTCCGAACACTGAAGCTTTCTTT; CDR3 protein: CAISDQGPNTEAFF
V gene: TRBV15; clone size: .; D gene: .; J gene: TRBJ1-1; CDR3 DNA: TGTGCCACCAGCAGAATCAAGAACACTGAAGCTTTCTTT; CDR3 protein: CATSRIKNTEAFF
V gene: TRBV7-2; clone size: .; D gene: TRBD2; J gene: TRBJ2-7; CDR3 DNA: TGTGCCAGCAGCCTCGGGACTAGCGGAGCCACAGTCTCCTACGAGCAGTACTTC; CDR3 protein: CASSLGTSGATVSYEQYF